This TCR beta chain was retrieved from a study of untreated major depressive disorder. Findings and caveats of the study: Depressed patients' CD4+ T cells carried increased TRBV05-01 (Vbeta 5.1) usage versus control CD4+ T cells. In every subject, the five largest TRBV05-01 clones were private.

As for this clone: The antigen remains unidentified.

Repertoires were generated with immunoSEQ multiplex PCR, while TCRdb's copy carries only in-frame clones and drops some. The sample has 20,000 or so clones, 80% to 90% seen once. Controls never had mood disorders and self-rated depressive symptoms at 5 or less. CDR1 and CDR2 from the germline V gene are LGHNA and YSLEER. Deletions cut 3 bases from V and 2 bases from J, with 10 bases between. This CDR3 is 14 amino acids long. This receptor was taken from a woman aged 25-40 years in good health. Material: CD4+ T cells from PBMCs. The chain recombines TRBV4-3 with TRBJ1-2; the D gene is possibly TRBD1 (6 bases). CDR3 region: CASSQGQTNYGYTF. CDR3 DNA sequence: TGCGCCAGCAGCCAGGGACAAACCAACTATGGCTACACCTTC.